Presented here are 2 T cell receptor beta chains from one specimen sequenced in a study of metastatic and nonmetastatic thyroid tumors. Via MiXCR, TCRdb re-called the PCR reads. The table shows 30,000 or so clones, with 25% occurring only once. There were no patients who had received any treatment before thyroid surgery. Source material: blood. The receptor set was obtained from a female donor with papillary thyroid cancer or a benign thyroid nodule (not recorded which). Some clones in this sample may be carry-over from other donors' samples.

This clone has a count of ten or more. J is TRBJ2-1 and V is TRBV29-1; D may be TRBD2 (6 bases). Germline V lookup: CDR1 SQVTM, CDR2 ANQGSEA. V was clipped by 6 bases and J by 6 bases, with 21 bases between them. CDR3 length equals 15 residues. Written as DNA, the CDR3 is TGCAGCGTCGGGGAACCGGGACTCTACTCCAATGAGCAGTTCTTC. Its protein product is CSVGEPGLYSNEQFF.

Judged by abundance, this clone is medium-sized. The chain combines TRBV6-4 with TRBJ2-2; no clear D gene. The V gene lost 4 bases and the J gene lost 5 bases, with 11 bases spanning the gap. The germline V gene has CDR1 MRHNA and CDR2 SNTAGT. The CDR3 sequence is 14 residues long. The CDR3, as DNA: TGTGCCAGCAGTGTCATGGGGTGGACCGGGGAGCTGTTTTTT. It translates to CASSVMGWTGELFF.